This passage covers 11 T cell receptor beta chains from one sample sequenced in a study of cytomegalovirus exposure and HLA in healthy donors. This PCR relied on a set of 60 Vbeta primers and 13 Jbeta primers. The repertoire was sequenced with immunoSEQ multiplex PCR; TCRdb's copy has only in-frame clones and lacks some. The sample lists 100,000 to 150,000 clones, about three quarters occurring once. Sequenced input: PBMCs. Receptors originate from a woman in her sixties or seventies in good health and CMV-seropositive.

V and J are TRBV6-6 and TRBJ2-1, with 9 bases matching TRBD1. After removal of 2 bases from V and 8 bases from J, the junction contained 4 bases not matched to a gene. The CDR3 is made up of 14 amino acids. The germline CDR1 and CDR2 sequences are MNHNY and SVGAGI (reference sequence). The CDR3 here is CASSYRGQGHEQFF. DNA for the CDR3: TGTGCCAGCAGTTACCGCGGACAGGGGCATGAGCAGTTCTTC.

V usage is TRBV29-1 and J usage is TRBJ2-3, with TRBD2 matching 11 bases. The CDR3 is 15 amino acids. Germline CDR1 and CDR2: SQVTM and ANQGSEA. J lost 0 bases, V lost 5 bases, and 4 bases had no gene match. CDR3 bases: TGCAGCGTTAAGTCTAGCGGGGGGAGCACAGATACGCAGTATTTT. Its protein is CSVKSSGGSTDTQYF.

This chain uses TRBV5-6 with TRBJ1-5; 10 nucleotides align to TRBD1. CDR1 and CDR2 (germline): SGHDT, YYEEEE. The CDR3 extends over 15 amino acids. Unmatched junction bases numbered 4, after V lost 2 bases and J lost 5 bases. CDR3 nucleotide sequence: TGTGCCAGCAGCTTCGGACAGGGGGGACATCAGCCCCAGCATTTT. This sequence encodes CASSFGQGGHQPQHF.

This chain links TRBV6-5 with TRBJ2-2; D is ambiguous. Germline assignment: CDR1 MNHEY and CDR2 SVGAGI. This CDR3 is 13 amino acids long. Trimming pared 2 bases from V and 1 base from J, leaving 2 bases between. The CDR3 bases are TGTGCCAGCAGTTACCAGAACACCGGGGAGCTGTTTTTT. This encodes CASSYQNTGELFF.

This rearrangement joins TRBV6-5 to TRBJ1-5; D is ambiguous. V was clipped by 0 bases and J by 3 bases, with 9 bases between them. The CDR3 is 15 amino acids. Germline lookup yields CDR1 MNHEY and CDR2 SVGAGI. The CDR3: CASSYSQQANQPQHF. CDR3 sequence (DNA): TGTGCCAGCAGTTACTCTCAGCAGGCCAATCAGCCCCAGCATTTT.

This chain connects TRBV9 to TRBJ2-5, with 7 bases aligning to TRBD1. V lost 3 bases, J lost 5 bases, and 10 bases stayed unmatched. Germline-derived CDR1 and CDR2 are SGDLS and YYNGEE. This CDR3 contains 15 residues. CDR3 nucleotides: TGTGCCAGCAGCGAGCGACAGGGCGTCCTCGAGACCCAGTACTTC. It yields the protein CASSERQGVLETQYF.

V gene TRBV5-1 combines with J gene TRBJ1-2; 10 bases are a match to TRBD1. CDR1 and CDR2 from the germline V gene are SGHRS and YFSETQ. The J segment lost 8 bases and the V segment lost 6 bases, leaving 10 bases of the junction unmatched. The CDR3 covers 14 residues. CDR3 DNA sequence: TGCGCCAGCATGAGGACCGGGACAGGGGACGGCTACACCTTC. Translated: CASMRTGTGDGYTF.

The chain is built from TRBV6-5 and TRBJ2-7; TRBD1 might be the D (5 bases). Trimming took 2 bases from V and 5 from J, leaving 10 bases between them. Germline V gene lookup returns CDR1 MNHEY and CDR2 SVGAGI. The CDR3 length is 13 residues. Here the CDR3 reads CASSYLQGNEQYF. DNA of the CDR3: TGTGCCAGCAGTTACCTTCAGGGTAACGAGCAGTACTTC.

The chain combines TRBV11-2 with TRBJ2-5; the match to TRBD1 covers 9 bases. The germline CDR1 and CDR2 sequences are SGHAT and FQNNGV. The CDR3 is 14 residues long. J was trimmed by 5 bases and V by 1 base; bases with no gene match: 2. The CDR3 protein is CASSLGQGGETQYF. The CDR3 region has the DNA TGTGCCAGCAGCTTAGGACAGGGGGGGGAGACCCAGTACTTC.

This chain joins TRBV5-5 and TRBJ1-1; D uncertain. Trimming took off 2 bases at V and 2 bases at J, with 10 bases between the two ends. The CDR3 sequence is 14 residues long. CDR1 and CDR2 (germline): SGHKS, YYEKEE (reference sequence). CDR3 DNA sequence: TGTGCCAGCAGCTTACTATCCGGTAACACTGAAGCTTTCTTT. This translates into CASSLLSGNTEAFF. Complete variable domain (other parts from reference TRBV5-5 and TRBJ1-1): DAGVTQSPTHLIKTRGQQVTLRCSPISGHKSVSWYQQVLGQGPQFIFQYYEKEERGRGNFPDRFSARQFPNYSSELNVNALLLGDSALYLCASSLLSGNTEAFFGQGTRLTVV.

The chain is built from TRBV10-1 and TRBJ1-1; D is unclear. CDR3 length equals 13 residues. V lost 10 bases and J 1 base, leaving 13 bases between the germline ends. Germline V gene data show CDR1 as WNHNN and CDR2 as SYGVQD (reference sequence). The CDR3 loop reads CAIAEIANTEAFF. The CDR3 DNA is TGCGCCATCGCGGAGATAGCGAACACTGAAGCTTTCTTT.